This TCR beta chain was documented in a study of T cell responses to AZD1222 COVID-19 vaccine. Only a few counts were recorded for this clone. What it binds is unknown. The CDR3 extends over 14 amino acids. Germline V lookup: CDR1 LGHNA, CDR2 YSLEER. V lost 4 bases and J lost 6; bases outside the gene matches: 2. Repertoires were generated with immunoSEQ multiplex PCR, while TCRdb's copy carries only in-frame clones and drops some. The sample has roughly 96,000 clones; about nine tenths are singletons. Points from the study as a whole: Donors in the cohort were predominantly white British and more often female, and clonal diversity was possibly underestimated. Repertoires in all cases were sampled only once the peak T cell response had passed. Within unmutated variant regions lay the reported targets of nearly half of spike-specific TCRs.

Sequencing used peripheral blood, obtained on day 0 of AZD1222 vaccination. The chain combines TRBV4-3 with TRBJ2-1; the match to TRBD2 covers 11 bases. This TCR came from an adult in good health. The CDR3 loop is CASSLGTSGNEQFF. The CDR3 coding sequence is TGCGCCAGCAGCCTCGGGACTAGCGGCAATGAGCAGTTCTTC.